The 10 T cell receptor beta chains reported below all come from one sample, sequenced in a study of T cells in Graves' hyperthyroidism and ophthalmopathy. Amplified TCR beta CDR3 regions derived from RNA transcripts. With the HTBI primer set, the TCR CDR3 went through a first round of RT-PCR. Each CDR3 protein is one row after TCRdb ran MiXCR on the multiplex PCR reads. The sample includes under 400,000 distinct CDR3 sequences, around 13% of them seen just once. Sequences were obtained from blood. Receptors were obtained from a woman between 18 and 29 years old with Graves' hyperthyroidism.

The chain uses TRBV18 and TRBJ1-2, with D unclear. The CDR3 consists of 15 residues. The germline gives CDR1 KGHSH, CDR2 LQKENI. V was pared by 3 bases and J by 2 bases, with 13 bases between. CDR3 sequence reads: CASSPVSSPNYGYTF. CDR3 in DNA: TGTGCCAGCTCACCGGTTAGCAGCCCAAACTATGGCTACACCTTC.

The chain has TRBV5-4 and TRBJ1-4, with a weak D call TRBD1 (6 bases). CDR3 length equals 15 residues. V was clipped by 0 bases and J by 4 bases, with 10 bases between them. Per the germline V gene, CDR1 is SGHNT and CDR2 is YYREEE (reference sequence). CDR3 sequence reads: CASSLEGGFNEKLFF. The CDR3 DNA follows: TGTGCCAGCAGCTTGGAAGGGGGGTTTAATGAAAAACTGTTTTTT.

A single count supports this clonotype. V is TRBV24-1 and J is TRBJ1-5; D gene unclear. This CDR3 spans 15 amino acids. Germline values: CDR1 KGHDR, CDR2 SFDVKD. V shed 4 bases and J shed 3 bases, with 12 bases lying between them. This CDR3 is CATSEAPGFNQPQHF. CDR3 DNA: TGTGCCACCAGTGAGGCACCGGGGTTCAATCAGCCCCAGCATTTT.

This clonotype appeared many times. The chain employs TRBV6-5 and TRBJ1-2; no definite D call. Germline CDR1 reads MNHEY; CDR2 reads SVGAGI. The length of the CDR3 is 11 residues. The V end was cut by 2 bases, the J end by 8 bases, with 6 bases between. This CDR3 reads CASSYGEGYTF. The CDR3 DNA reads TGTGCCAGCAGTTACGGGGAAGGCTACACCTTC.

This clonotype was observed at least ten times. The gene calls are TRBV7-3 and TRBJ2-1; D gene unclear. This CDR3 contains 15 residues. V shed 6 bases and J shed 3 bases, with 15 bases lying between them. Germline V gene sequence: CDR1 SGHTA, CDR2 FQGTGA. The CDR3 DNA reads TGTGCCAGCAGTTCCGACTCCATACTCTACAATGAGCAGTTCTTC. Its translation: CASSSDSILYNEQFF.

Note on this clonotype: A much more abundant neighbour one base away suggests this may be a read error. The chain combines TRBV28 with TRBJ1-4; D may be TRBD1 (5 bases). Germline-derived CDR1 and CDR2 are MDHEN and SYDVKM. The CDR3 length is 14 residues. CDR3 sequence (DNA): TGTGTCAGCAGTGATGACAGAGTGAGGGGAAAACTGTTTTTT. Protein product: CVSSDDRVRGKLFF.

This clonotype was counted ten times or more. The gene calls are TRBV28 and TRBJ2-1, with 7 bases aligning to TRBD2. From germline, CDR1 is MDHEN and CDR2 SYDVKM. Trimming at V came to 4 bases and at J to 2 bases, leaving 17 bases not matched to a gene. CDR3 size: 19 residues. CDR3 loop: CASSSPRFARELAYNEQFF. As DNA, the CDR3 is TGTGCCAGCAGTTCCCCTCGGTTTGCGCGGGAGTTAGCCTACAATGAGCAGTTCTTC.

This clonotype was counted at least ten times. The chain links TRBV27 to TRBJ2-7; D may be TRBD1 or TRBD2 (5 bases each). There are 18 residues in the CDR3. The ends were cut back, 1 base at V and 3 bases at J, with 22 bases in the middle. The germline CDR1 and CDR2 sequences are MNHEY and SMNVEV (reference sequence). The CDR3 reads CASSLYAFRGKTDYEQYF. For the CDR3, the DNA is TGTGCCAGCAGTTTATACGCCTTTCGGGGCAAAACCGACTACGAGCAGTACTTC.

This clonotype was picked up many times. The chain links TRBV5-6 to TRBJ1-2, with D hard to call. Germline values: CDR1 SGHDT, CDR2 YYEEEE. Trimming stripped 0 bases from V and 4 bases from J, with 13 bases between. CDR3 size: 15 residues. The CDR3 DNA is TGTGCCAGCAGCTTGGGACCTGGGTCTGCCTATGGCTACACCTTC. Its translation is CASSLGPGSAYGYTF.

Many counts were recorded for this clonotype. This chain joins TRBV12-3 or TRBV12-4 and TRBJ2-3; 11 positions match TRBD2. V shed 6 bases and J 2 bases; nucleotides not matched to a gene: 7. This CDR3 has 16 residues. The CDR3 region has the DNA TGTGCCAGCAGCGGGCGACTAGCGGGAATCACAGATACGCAGTATTTT. Residues: CASSGRLAGITDTQYF.